The 28 T cell receptor beta chains below all came from one sample that was sequenced in a study of monozygotic twins with inflammatory bowel disease. TCRdb reworked the 5' RACE reads into one entry per CDR3 protein, no DNA. This repertoire includes 150,000 to 200,000 distinct CDR3 sequences. Sequenced material: blood. The origin of the receptors is a human donor with ulcerative colitis or Crohn's disease, or a healthy co-twin of an affected twin (not recorded which).

The V and J genes are TRBV28 and TRBJ2-1; lacking DNA, the TRBD1 call made by TCRdb goes unchecked. The CDR3 runs to 17 residues. The germline CDR1 and CDR2 sequences are MDHEN and SYDVKM. The CDR3 sequence is CASSPLAGAPSDNEQFF.

The gene calls are TRBV12-3 or TRBV12-4 and TRBJ2-3; lacking DNA, the TRBD1 call made by TCRdb goes unchecked. CDR3 length equals 14 residues. The CDR3: CASSPGTATDTQYF.

The chain combines TRBV20-1 with TRBJ1-3. Looked up from germline, CDR1 is DFQATT and CDR2 is SNEGSKA (reference sequence). This CDR3 comprises 16 residues. The chain's CDR3 is CSARDPARASGNTIYF.

The chain is built from TRBV5-1 and TRBJ2-2. Germline V CDR1 and CDR2: SGHRS, YFSETQ. CDR3 length equals 14 residues. The CDR3 region is CASSLNGNTGELFF.

This rearrangement joins TRBV20-1 to TRBJ1-4; no DNA is available, so the TRBD1 call from TCRdb remains unchecked. CDR1 and CDR2 from the germline V gene are DFQATT and SNEGSKA (reference sequence). The length of the CDR3 is 15 residues. The CDR3 sequence: CSAPDRFTDNEKLFF.

This sequence joins TRBV7-8 and TRBJ1-1. Germline-derived CDR1 and CDR2 are SGHVS and FQNEAQ. The CDR3 covers 16 residues. The CDR3 loop reads CASSFYYDMVNTEAFF.

The chain has TRBV5-1 and TRBJ2-7; TCRdb outputs TRBD1, but without DNA this stays unchecked. The CDR3 is 13 amino acids. The germline CDR1 and CDR2 sequences are SGHRS and YFSETQ. CDR3 in amino acids: CASSFMPGDEQYF.

The chain combines TRBV28 with TRBJ1-2; with no DNA, the TCRdb D assignment of TRBD1 cannot be verified. The CDR3 has 16 amino acids. Germline V lookup: CDR1 MDHEN, CDR2 SYDVKM. Here the CDR3 reads CASSPYGQGLLGGYTF.

The rearrangement uses TRBV21-1 and TRBJ1-5; the TCRdb D gene call, TRBD1, has no DNA to confirm it. TRBV21-1 is a pseudogene locus. The CDR3 is made up of 15 amino acids. The CDR3 protein is CANRGGSPTSQPQHF.

The CDR3 region is CSVEEWTGGYEQYF. The chain combines TRBV29-1 with TRBJ2-7; TCRdb reports TRBD1, a call that lacks DNA to check it against. Germline lookup yields CDR1 SQVTM and CDR2 ANQGSEA. The length of the CDR3 is 14 residues.

The chain uses TRBV5-1 and TRBJ2-5. Germline-derived CDR1 and CDR2 are SGHRS and YFSETQ. The CDR3 loop spans 12 amino acids. This CDR3 is CASSLLQETQYF.

This chain joins TRBV5-1 and TRBJ1-4. The CDR3 covers 15 residues. The germline gives CDR1 SGHRS, CDR2 YFSETQ. This CDR3 reads CASSLGRATNEKLFF.

The chain carries TRBV20-1 and TRBJ2-2; TCRdb calls TRBD2, which cannot be checked without DNA. Germline-derived CDR1 and CDR2 are DFQATT and SNEGSKA (reference sequence). The length of the CDR3 is 20 residues. CDR3 loop: CSAIEIRRTSGMSNTGELFF.

The rearrangement joins TRBV6-1 to TRBJ2-3; TCRdb indicates TRBD2, and absent DNA this call remains unverified. The CDR3 totals 14 residues. Germline V CDR1 and CDR2: MNHNS, SASEGT. Here the CDR3 reads CASSAAQFADTQYF.

The V gene is TRBV12-3 or TRBV12-4, the J gene TRBJ2-7; the TRBD2 assignment by TCRdb is unverifiable without DNA. This CDR3 is 13 amino acids long. The CDR3 sequence: CASRGLSAYEQYF.

This sequence joins TRBV15 and TRBJ2-5. CDR1 and CDR2 (germline): LNHNV, YYDKDF (reference sequence). This CDR3 spans 14 amino acids. The CDR3 protein is CATSRDQAQETQYF.

The rearrangement joins TRBV10-2 to TRBJ2-5. CDR3 size: 12 residues. CDR1 and CDR2 from the germline V gene are WSHSY and SAAADI. CDR3 loop: CASKPQGRTQYF.

The CDR3 here is CASSKVNREAKNIQYF. J is TRBJ2-4 and V is TRBV21-1; no DNA is available, so the TRBD1 call from TCRdb remains unchecked. TRBV21-1 is marked as a pseudogene. The CDR3 sequence is 16 residues long.

This chain joins TRBV3-1 and TRBJ2-7; TCRdb lists TRBD2, though no DNA is available to test this call. There are 15 residues in the CDR3. Germline assignment: CDR1 LGHDT and CDR2 YNNKEL (reference sequence). CDR3 region: CASSQSAGVINEQYF.

The gene calls are TRBV7-9 and TRBJ1-2; TCRdb reports TRBD1, a call that lacks DNA to check it against. The germline gives CDR1 SEHNR, CDR2 FQNEAQ (reference sequence). This CDR3 contains 14 residues. The CDR3 protein is CASSLDTGLYGYTF.

The V and J genes are TRBV12-3 or TRBV12-4 and TRBJ2-5. This CDR3 spans 12 amino acids. The CDR3 sequence is CASSFIQETQYF.

The chain couples TRBV10-3 to TRBJ2-7; TCRdb proposes TRBD1, but this gene call is untestable without DNA. CDR1 ENHRY and CDR2 SYGVKD come from the germline V gene. CDR3 length: 13 residues. The CDR3 here is CATGPGGNYEQYF.

V and J are TRBV27 and TRBJ1-3; as DNA is missing, the TRBD1 call by TCRdb cannot be tested. This CDR3 is built from 15 residues. From germline, CDR1 is MNHEY and CDR2 SMNVEV (reference sequence). CDR3 protein: CASSATGRPGNTIYF.

The CDR3 loop reads CASSNRGVYGYTF. The rearrangement uses TRBV12-3 or TRBV12-4 and TRBJ1-2; TCRdb proposes TRBD1, but this gene call is untestable without DNA. The CDR3 totals 13 residues.

V gene TRBV5-6 combines with J gene TRBJ1-2. Germline CDR1 is SGHDT and CDR2 is YYEEEE. The CDR3 has 13 amino acids. CDR3: CASSPVRGYGYTF. Complete variable domain (other parts from reference TRBV5-6 and TRBJ1-2): DAGVTQSPTHLIKTRGQQVTLRCSPKSGHDTVSWYQQALGQGPQFIFQYYEEEERQRGNFPDRFSGHQFPNYSSELNVNALLLGDSALYLCASSPVRGYGYTFGSGTRLTVV.

The CDR3 protein is CSVSSPRDANTEAFF. The chain links TRBV29-1 to TRBJ1-1. This CDR3 has 15 amino acids. Germline V lookup: CDR1 SQVTM, CDR2 ANQGSEA.

CDR3 loop: CASSPSGGRDTEAFF. The V and J genes are TRBV18 and TRBJ1-1; the TRBD1 assignment by TCRdb is unverifiable without DNA. The germline CDR1 and CDR2 sequences are KGHSH and LQKENI. The CDR3 consists of 15 residues.

This chain links TRBV20-1 with TRBJ2-2; TCRdb proposes TRBD2, but this gene call is untestable without DNA. This CDR3 is 15 amino acids long. Germline CDR1 DFQATT, CDR2 SNEGSKA (reference sequence). CDR3 protein: CSATQRDSNTGELFF.